What follows are 8 T cell receptor beta chains derived from one specimen sequenced in a study of CD8+ T cells in alopecia areata. After isolation, RNA underwent reverse transcription to generate cDNA as the sequencing template. The assay was immunoSEQ multiplex PCR, and TCRdb's table has in-frame clones only and misses some. Here the sample spans 80,000 to 100,000 clones, about two fifths being singletons. Material for sequencing was CD4+ T cells sorted from blood. Receptor source: a human donor with alopecia areata.

The V call is TRBV28, the J call TRBJ1-5; 8 bases match TRBD1. Losses at the gene ends were 3 bases for V and 7 bases for J; bases not matched to a gene: 8. Germline assignment: CDR1 MDHEN and CDR2 SYDVKM. The CDR3 is made up of 15 amino acids. CDR3 region: CASSFGGTGPQPQHF. CDR3 bases: TGTGCCAGCAGTTTTGGCGGGACAGGCCCCCAGCCCCAGCATTTT.

This clone has just a few counts. V gene TRBV5-1 combines with J gene TRBJ2-5; D is perhaps TRBD2 (5 bases). Germline V CDR1 and CDR2: SGHRS, YFSETQ. The CDR3 spans 12 residues. Trimming left V 7 bases short and J 5 bases short, with 12 bases between. The CDR3 nucleotides read TGCGCCAGCCGCGGGTTCGGGGAGACCCAGTACTTC. This translates into CASRGFGETQYF.

The chain uses TRBV6-5 and TRBJ2-4, with 9 bases fitting TRBD1. Unmatched junction bases numbered 8, after V lost 5 bases and J lost 9 bases. The CDR3 is made up of 14 amino acids. Germline V gene sequence: CDR1 MNHEY, CDR2 SVGAGI. CDR3 in DNA: TGTGCCAGCAGTCAAATCGGACAGGGGAGCATTCAGTACTTC. The encoded protein is CASSQIGQGSIQYF.

This clone has only a few counts. The V gene is TRBV7-2, the J gene TRBJ2-2, with 8 bases fitting TRBD2. The CDR3 runs to 15 residues. Trimming at V came to 7 bases and at J to 1 base, leaving 5 bases not matched to a gene. The V gene's germline CDR1 is SGHTA and CDR2 FQGNSA. CDR3 nucleotide sequence: TGTGCCAGCACCCGGGGGGGCGGGAACACCGGGGAGCTGTTTTTT. Translated: CASTRGGGNTGELFF.

This sequence joins TRBV29-1 and TRBJ2-5; D is tentatively TRBD1 or TRBD2 (6 bases each). The CDR3 is made up of 12 amino acids. The ends were cut back, 7 bases at V and 0 bases at J, with 9 bases in the middle. Germline V lookup: CDR1 SQVTM, CDR2 ANQGSEA. This CDR3 reads CSDGGHQETQYF. The CDR3 nucleotides read TGCAGCGATGGGGGGCACCAAGAGACCCAGTACTTC.

This rearrangement joins TRBV5-1 to TRBJ2-5; D ambiguous. The V and J ends lost 4 bases and 5 bases respectively, with 12 bases between them. The CDR3 loop spans 13 amino acids. Germline V gives CDR1 SGHRS, CDR2 YFSETQ. DNA of the CDR3: TGCGCCAGCAGCACAAGAGAAGGGGAGACCCAGTACTTC. This encodes CASSTREGETQYF.

This clone was detected a few times. This chain connects TRBV19 to TRBJ2-6; D uncertain. The germline V and J ends were trimmed by 1 base and 4 bases, with 20 bases remaining between them. This CDR3 comprises 19 residues. Germline V lookup: CDR1 LNHDA, CDR2 SQIVND (reference sequence). The CDR3 sequence is CASSIVWTVGVFGANVLTF. The CDR3 DNA is TGTGCCAGTAGTATAGTGTGGACGGTCGGAGTCTTCGGGGCCAACGTCCTGACTTTC.

Comment on this clone: Within the sample, other DNA sequences also encode this same CDR3. V and J are TRBV5-1 and TRBJ2-1; 10 nucleotides line up with TRBD1. Germline CDR1 reads SGHRS; CDR2 reads YFSETQ. J was trimmed by 7 bases and V by 0 bases; bases with no gene match: 1. The length of the CDR3 is 14 residues. CDR3 sequence: CASSLGTGGNEQFF. The CDR3 bases are TGCGCCAGCAGCTTGGGGACAGGGGGAAATGAGCAGTTCTTC.